This T cell receptor (beta chain) comes out of a study of Ad26.COV2.S vaccination and SARS-CoV-2 variants. As concerns this clone: What it recognizes is unknown.

Indicated treatment: some 20 received Ad26.COV2.S at low or high dose, single or two shots; roughly 5 received placebo; per-sample allocation not given. Sampling was done on day 63 after the first vaccine or placebo injection. Notes on the study in general: Reported post-vaccination CD8+ and CD4+ T cell responses to spike showed substantial breadth. Non-spike TCR breadth did not differ much between vaccine and placebo recipients.

The data were produced by immunoSEQ multiplex PCR, yet TCRdb's version contains in-frame clones alone and is incomplete. The sample includes approximately 400,000 clones, 83% seen only once; the top ten take around 7.4%. Germline V gene data show CDR1 as SNHLY and CDR2 as FYNNEI. The V segment lost 5 bases and the J segment 5 bases; nucleotides outside the gene matches: 9. CDR3 length equals 15 residues. The specimen comprised peripheral blood, sampled in a trial of Ad26.COV2.S vaccine versus placebo. The J gene is TRBJ2-5, the V gene TRBV2, with 9 bases fitting TRBD2. This clonotype was sampled from a person aged 18-60 years who received the Ad26.COV2.S COVID-19 vaccine or a placebo. Here the CDR3 reads CASSRTGTSTETQYF. The CDR3 DNA reads as TGTGCCAGCAGTCGGACCGGGACTAGCACCGAGACCCAGTACTTC.